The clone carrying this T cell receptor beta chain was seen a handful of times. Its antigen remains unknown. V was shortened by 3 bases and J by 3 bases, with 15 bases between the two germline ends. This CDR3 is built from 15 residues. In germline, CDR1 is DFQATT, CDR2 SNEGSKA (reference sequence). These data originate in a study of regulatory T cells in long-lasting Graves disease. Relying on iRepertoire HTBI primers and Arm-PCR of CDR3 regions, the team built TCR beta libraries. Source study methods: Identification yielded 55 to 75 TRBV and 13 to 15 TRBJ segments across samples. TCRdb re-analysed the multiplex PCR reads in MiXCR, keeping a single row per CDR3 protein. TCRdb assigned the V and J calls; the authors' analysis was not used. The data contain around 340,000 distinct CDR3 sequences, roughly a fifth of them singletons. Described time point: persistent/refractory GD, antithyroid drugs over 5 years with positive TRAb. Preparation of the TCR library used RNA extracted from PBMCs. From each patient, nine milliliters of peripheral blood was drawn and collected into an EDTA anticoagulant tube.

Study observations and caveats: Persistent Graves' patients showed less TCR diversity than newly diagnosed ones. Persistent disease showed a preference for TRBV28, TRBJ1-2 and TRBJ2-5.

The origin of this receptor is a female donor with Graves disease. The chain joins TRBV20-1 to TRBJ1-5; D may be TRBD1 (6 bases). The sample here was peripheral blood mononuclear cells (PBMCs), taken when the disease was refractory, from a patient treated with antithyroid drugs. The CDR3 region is CSASFYDRINQPQHF. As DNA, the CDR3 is TGCAGTGCTAGTTTCTATGACAGGATCAATCAGCCCCAGCATTTT.